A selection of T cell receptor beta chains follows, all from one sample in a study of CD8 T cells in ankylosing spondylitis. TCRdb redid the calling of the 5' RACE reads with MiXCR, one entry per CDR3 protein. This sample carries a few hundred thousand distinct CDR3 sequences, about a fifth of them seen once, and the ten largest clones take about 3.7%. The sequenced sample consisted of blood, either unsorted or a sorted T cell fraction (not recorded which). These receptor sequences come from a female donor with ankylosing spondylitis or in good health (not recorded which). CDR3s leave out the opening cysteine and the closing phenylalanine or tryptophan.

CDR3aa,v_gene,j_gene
SARPLEGNQPQH,TRBV20-1,TRBJ1-5
ASSQMGGANTGELF,TRBV4-3,TRBJ2-2
SVGLQHSYQETQY,TRBV29-1,TRBJ2-5
ASRASYEQY,TRBV6-2/TRBV6-3,TRBJ2-7
ASSLVGRGTGELF,TRBV9,TRBJ2-2
ASSDGTEAF,TRBV6-5,TRBJ1-1
ARQKGSYEQY,TRBV10-1,TRBJ2-7
ASRITGVSNQPQH,TRBV6-1,TRBJ1-5
ATGSRETQY,TRBV15,TRBJ2-5
ASRKVSGVQNEQY,TRBV28,TRBJ2-7
SARRTSVSTDTQY,TRBV20-1,TRBJ2-3
ASSHTETQY,TRBV6-5,TRBJ2-5
ASSFRTANYGYT,TRBV7-2,TRBJ1-2
SAERIGGSRTDTQY,TRBV20-1,TRBJ2-3
ASSLSLRQSTEAF,TRBV3-1,TRBJ1-1
ATSREKLSSYNEQF,TRBV15,TRBJ2-1
ASSLGGGSRRETQY,TRBV5-1,TRBJ2-5
SAWDRGASQY,TRBV20-1,TRBJ2-3
ASSSRTSGVYEQY,TRBV7-2,TRBJ2-7
ASFGGGRTEAF,TRBV6-1,TRBJ1-1
ARRSDRNYGYT,TRBV2,TRBJ1-2
ASSFDSASYEQY,TRBV5-5,TRBJ2-7
ASSLVRGQPQH,TRBV12-3/TRBV12-4,TRBJ1-5
SPGGGRVTYEQY,TRBV20-1,TRBJ2-7
ASSQPVLAGETQY,TRBV7-9,TRBJ2-5
ASSEWKGSNTEAF,TRBV25-1,TRBJ1-1
ASSLPREDSPLH,TRBV7-8,TRBJ1-6
ASSKERFSGLGPYEQY,TRBV21-1,TRBJ2-7
SARPWGADSLDTQY,TRBV20-1,TRBJ2-3
ASSQVGGGVVGGDVLT,TRBV14,TRBJ2-6
ASSWTGIAKNIQY,TRBV28,TRBJ2-4
ASSSLLGKSSYNEQF,TRBV27,TRBJ2-1
SVDQGLGANEQF,TRBV29-1,TRBJ2-1
ASSRRLDSLQY,TRBV3-1,TRBJ2-3
ASSHRLAGPVEQY,TRBV3-1,TRBJ2-7
ASSRLLNGDTEAF,TRBV4-3,TRBJ1-1
ASSSSGTGRIVEF,TRBV7-9,TRBJ2-1
SAFQGVSTGELF,TRBV20-1,TRBJ2-2
ASSPTTSGSVGELF,TRBV18,TRBJ2-2
ASYSGRSGELF,TRBV7-9,TRBJ2-2
SAFERERGYNEQF,TRBV20-1,TRBJ2-1
ASSLGGNLSEQF,TRBV28,TRBJ2-1
SASNKGTATKNTEAF,TRBV20-1,TRBJ1-1
SATPIAGGSYEQY,TRBV20-1,TRBJ2-7
ASSRPGTSLEQF,TRBV12-3/TRBV12-4,TRBJ2-1
ASSFRAASTDTQY,TRBV12-3/TRBV12-4,TRBJ2-3
ASSLYRANEKLF,TRBV5-1,TRBJ1-4